These T cell receptor beta chains were read from a single sample in a study of blood T cell repertoires in COVID-19. The method was immunoSEQ multiplex PCR; TCRdb's version includes in-frame clones alone and lacks a portion of them. There are over 50,000 clones in the sample; approximately 91% occur only once, and under 7.5% lies in the top ten. The material sequenced was peripheral blood. These receptor sequences come from a woman aged 55-75 years with active or convalescent COVID-19. Each CDR3 is given with its conserved first and last residue. D genes are given only for firm matches. Clone size, where shown, is once, few, many, or a class for clones that have expanded.

TRBJ2-5 TRBV7-9 NA once TGTGCCAGCAGACTCTACCCCGTCCAAGAGACCCAGTACTTC CASRLYPVQETQYF
TRBJ2-2 TRBV18 NA NA TGTGCCAGCTCACCACCGCGAACCGGGGAGCTGTTTTTT CASSPPRTGELFF
TRBJ1-1 TRBV6-5 NA NA TGTGCCAGCAGTTACTCCGGGAGGTCTTTCTTT CASSYSGRSFF
TRBJ2-5 TRBV6-5 NA NA TGTGCCAGCAGTCCCACTAGGAAAGAGACCCAGTACTTC CASSPTRKETQYF
TRBJ1-5 TRBV6-5 NA NA TGTGCCAGCAGTTACTCATCAGGGATCAATCAGCCCCAGCATTTT CASSYSSGINQPQHF
TRBJ1-2 TRBV10-3 NA NA TGTGCCATCAGTGCCCCCATTTTGGACAGAGACTATGGCTACACCTTC CAISAPILDRDYGYTF
TRBJ2-6 TRBV3-1/TRBV3-2 NA NA TGTGCCAGCAGCCAAGTGGGGGGGCTAGGGGCCAACGTCCTGACTTTC CASSQVGGLGANVLTF
TRBJ2-7 TRBV19 TRBD1 NA TGTGCCAGTAGCGACACGTGGGGACAGGGGGCCGAGGGGGACTACGAGCAGTACTTC CASSDTWGQGAEGDYEQYF
TRBJ2-3 TRBV23-1 NA once TGCGCCAGCAGTCTGATGAGGGGGATCACAGATACGCAGTATTTT CASSLMRGITDTQYF
TRBJ1-4 TRBV28 NA once TGTGCCAGCAGTCAGACGAGTGGACAAAATGAAAAACTGTTTTTT CASSQTSGQNEKLFF
TRBJ2-1 TRBV3-1/TRBV3-2 TRBD2 NA TGTGCCAGCAGCCAAGATCGGCCTAGCGGGAGTCAGAGCTCCTACAATGAGCAGTTCTTC CASSQDRPSGSQSSYNEQFF
TRBJ1-2 TRBV30 TRBD1 NA TGTGCCTGGTCCGGGACAGGGCCCTATGGCTACACCTTC CAWSGTGPYGYTF
TRBJ2-7 TRBV27 NA NA TGTGCCAGCAGTTTGGGTCGGGGATCCGACGAGCAGTACTTC CASSLGRGSDEQYF
TRBJ2-7 TRBV15 TRBD1 once TGTGCCACCAGCGGACAGGCCTCCTACGAGCAGTACTTC CATSGQASYEQYF
TRBJ2-1 TRBV2 TRBD2 NA TGTGCCAGCAGTGAAGGCCTAGCGGGGGGGCCGTATGAGCAGTTCTTC CASSEGLAGGPYEQFF
TRBJ2-2 TRBV4-2 TRBD2 NA TGTGCCAGCAGCCAATCTTCGAGCGGGGGGGTCCACACCGGGGAGCTGTTTTTT CASSQSSSGGVHTGELFF
TRBJ2-3 TRBV7-3 TRBD2 NA TGTGCCAGCAGCTCCTCAGCGGGAGTAGGAGATACGCAGTATTTT CASSSSAGVGDTQYF
TRBJ2-1 TRBV24-1 TRBD2 NA TGTGCCACCAGTGACAAAGCGGGAGGGCCGGGGAATGAGCAGTTCTTC CATSDKAGGPGNEQFF
TRBJ2-3 TRBV6-1 NA NA TGTGCCAGCAGTGAAGGCCAGGGAGATACGCAGTATTTT CASSEGQGDTQYF
TRBJ1-5 TRBV2 NA NA TGTGCCAGCAGTCATCTCAGGGGTTATCAGCCCCAGCATTTT CASSHLRGYQPQHF
TRBJ1-3 TRBV4-1 NA NA TGCGCCAGCAGCCAAGAAGCTATAAGCGGAAACACCATATATTTT CASSQEAISGNTIYF
TRBJ2-2 TRBV9 TRBD1 NA TGTGCCAGCAGCGTAGTGGGGACAGGACTTGTCGGGGAGCTGTTTTTT CASSVVGTGLVGELFF
TRBJ2-2 TRBV15 TRBD1 NA TGTGCCACCAGCAGAGATCGACAGGGAAAGGAGCTGTTTTTT CATSRDRQGKELFF
TRBJ2-5 TRBV5-1 TRBD1 NA TGCGCCAGCAGAGGACAGGGGCTGGGGGAGACCCAGTACTTC CASRGQGLGETQYF
TRBJ2-1 TRBV6-5 NA NA TGTGCCAGCAGTTACGAACCACAGGGTAATGAGCAGTTCTTC CASSYEPQGNEQFF
TRBJ2-7 TRBV9 NA NA TGTGCCAGCAGCTACACAGGAAGCTCCTACGAGCAGTACTTC CASSYTGSSYEQYF
TRBJ2-1 TRBV6-5 TRBD1 NA TGTGCCAGCACGGACAGGTCCACCTACAATGAGCAGTTCTTC CASTDRSTYNEQFF
TRBJ1-2 TRBV4-1 TRBD1 NA TGCGCCAGCAGACGGAAGCCGGGGACAGGGGATACCTATGGCTACACCTTC CASRRKPGTGDTYGYTF
TRBJ2-2 TRBV7-2 NA NA TGTGCCAGCAGCTTAGTGGAGGTACCCGCCGGGGAGCTGTTTTTT CASSLVEVPAGELFF
TRBJ1-1 TRBV6-1 NA NA TGTGCCAGCAGTGATACAGGTAAAGCTTTCTTT CASSDTGKAFF
TRBJ2-1 TRBV6-4 TRBD2 NA TGTGCCAGCAGCGTCTTCGGACTAGCGGGCGGGAATGAGCAGTTCTTC CASSVFGLAGGNEQFF
TRBJ2-3 TRBV28 NA NA TGTGCCACATTTAGGTTCGGGGTTAGCACAGATACGCAGTATTTT CATFRFGVSTDTQYF
TRBJ2-4 TRBV25-1 NA once TGTGCCAGCAGTGTGGGACACTCCGCCAAAAACATTCAGTACTTC CASSVGHSAKNIQYF
TRBJ2-1 TRBV2 TRBD2 few TGTGCCAGCAGGGGACTAGCTGCTACCAATGAGCAGTTCTTC CASRGLAATNEQFF
TRBJ2-1 TRBV2 TRBD1 NA TGTGCCAGCATCAGGACAGGGGGTTTGTTCTTC CASIRTGGLFF
TRBJ2-1 TRBV7-3 TRBD1 NA TGTGCCAGCAGGAACAGGGGGCAAGGCAATGAGCAGTTCTTC CASRNRGQGNEQFF
TRBJ2-2 TRBV30 NA NA TGTGCCTGGAGAACGGCTAGCAGGAACACCGGGGAGCTGTTTTTT CAWRTASRNTGELFF
TRBJ2-1 TRBV9 TRBD2 NA TGTGCCAGCAGCTCTAGGGACGGGGGGGCCGTCTCCTACAATGAGCAGTTCTTC CASSSRDGGAVSYNEQFF
TRBJ2-7 TRBV28 TRBD1 few TGTGCCAGCAGTTTACCACAGGGGCACGAGCAGTACTTC CASSLPQGHEQYF
TRBJ1-1 TRBV11-1 NA few TGTGCCAGCAGCTTAGATCCCCAGAACACTGAAGCTTTCTTT CASSLDPQNTEAFF
TRBJ1-1 TRBV2 NA NA TGTGCCAGCAGTGAGCGTGGGTTCGGAGGGAACACTGAAGCTTTCTTT CASSERGFGGNTEAFF
TRBJ2-7 TRBV10-1 NA NA TGCGCCAGCAGTGACAGGGTGGAGTACGAGCAGTACTTC CASSDRVEYEQYF
TRBJ1-5 TRBV5-6 NA NA TGTGCCAGCAGCTTTATGTCCAGAAGCAATCAGCCCCAGCATTTT CASSFMSRSNQPQHF
TRBJ2-7 TRBV3-1/TRBV3-2 NA NA TGTGCCAGCAGCCAAGTCTCTCGGACTCTTTCCTACGAGCAGTACTTC CASSQVSRTLSYEQYF